A selection of T cell receptor beta chains follows, all from one sample in a study of blood T cell repertoires in COVID-19. Sequencing used immunoSEQ multiplex PCR; TCRdb keeps in-frame clones, though not all of them. The table lists approximately 210,000 clones, 89% of them singletons. Specimen: PBMCs or T cells enriched from blood (not recorded which). These receptors were taken from a woman aged 18-29 years who had recovered from COVID-19. CDR3s include the opening cysteine and the closing phenylalanine or tryptophan. A D gene is named only where the DNA matches it firmly. Expanded clones get a size class; other rows say once, few or many, or leave the size out.

d_call | clone_size | j_call | v_call | cdr3_nt | cdr3_aa
- | - | TRBJ1-5 | TRBV18 | TGTGCCAGCTCCCCTGACAGGTCGGGAGGGAGCAATCAGCCCCAGCATTTT | CASSPDRSGGSNQPQHF
- | - | TRBJ1-3 | TRBV11-2 | TGTGCCAGCAGCTTATCTGTTTTAGGAAACACCATATATTTT | CASSLSVLGNTIYF
- | - | TRBJ2-1 | TRBV24-1 | TGTGCCACCAGTGATGTACAGGTTAATGAGCAGTTCTTC | CATSDVQVNEQFF
- | - | TRBJ1-2 | TRBV29-1 | TGCAGCGTCGGGACAAACTATGGCTACACCTTC | CSVGTNYGYTF
TRBD1 | - | TRBJ1-6 | TRBV12-5 | TGTGCTAGTGGTTTGGTCCTAACGACAGGGGGGAAAACTAATTCACCCCTCCACTTT | CASGLVLTTGGKTNSPLHF
- | - | TRBJ2-2 | TRBV7-9 | TGTGCCAGCAGCTTCACAGCACCCGGGGAGCTGTTTTTT | CASSFTAPGELFF
- | - | TRBJ2-3 | TRBV6-2/TRBV6-3 | TGTGCCAGCAGTTATGGGGGCCAGGCCACAGATACGCAGTATTTT | CASSYGGQATDTQYF
- | - | TRBJ1-1 | TRBV29-1 | TGCAGCGTTGACCCGGACATGGGGAACACTGAAGCTTTCTTT | CSVDPDMGNTEAFF
- | - | TRBJ1-6 | TRBV3-1/TRBV3-2 | TGTGCCAGCAGCCAACCCCTCACAGGGCTTAATTCACCCCTCCACTTT | CASSQPLTGLNSPLHF
TRBD1 | - | TRBJ1-5 | TRBV20-1 | TGCAGTGCTAGTCCGACAGGGGGCAATCAGCCCCAGCATTTT | CSASPTGGNQPQHF
- | once | TRBJ2-5 | TRBV11-2 | TGTGCCAGCAGCCCCGTTCGCCGGCGGGAGACCCAGTACTTC | CASSPVRRRETQYF
- | - | TRBJ1-5 | TRBV27 | TGTGCCGGGGGCGGTAGCGATCAGCCCCAGCATTTT | CAGGGSDQPQHF
TRBD1 | once | TRBJ1-1 | TRBV28 | TGTGCCAGCAGTACCCACGCCCGACAGGGGGCGCAAACTGAAGCTTTCTTT | CASSTHARQGAQTEAFF
TRBD1 | - | TRBJ2-7 | TRBV30 | TGTGCCTGGAGTTCGACTCAGGGGGTGCAGTACTTC | CAWSSTQGVQYF
- | - | TRBJ1-3 | TRBV28 | TGTGCCAGCAGTTTTCTTCGGTCTCCCGGAAACACCATATATTTT | CASSFLRSPGNTIYF
- | - | TRBJ1-1 | TRBV19 | TGTGCCAGTAGTTTCGGGACAAACTGGAACACTGAAGCTTTCTTT | CASSFGTNWNTEAFF
- | - | TRBJ2-5 | TRBV7-2 | TGTGCCAGCAGCTTAGTAGTTGGCAGGTACCAAGAGACCCAGTACTTC | CASSLVVGRYQETQYF
TRBD1 | - | TRBJ2-3 | TRBV30 | TGTGCCTGGAGGACAGGGGTCGGCACAGATACGCAGTATTTT | CAWRTGVGTDTQYF
TRBD1 | - | TRBJ1-2 | TRBV5-1 | TGCGCCAGCAGCTTGGTGGGGACAGGCCTCAGTGGCTACACCTTC | CASSLVGTGLSGYTF
- | - | TRBJ2-7 | TRBV9 | TGTGCCAGCAGCCCGCGGGATTCCGACGAGCAGTACTTC | CASSPRDSDEQYF
- | few | TRBJ1-1 | TRBV4-1 | TGCGCCAGCGCAGCAGGTTGGAACACTGAAGCTTTCTTT | CASAAGWNTEAFF
- | few | TRBJ1-5 | TRBV29-1 | TGCAGCGTTGAAGGGGGGGGAGGTCAGCCCCAGCATTTT | CSVEGGGGQPQHF
TRBD1 | - | TRBJ1-6 | TRBV5-4 | TGTGCCAGCAGCTTGGGAGGGGACAGGAATTCACCCCTCCACTTT | CASSLGGDRNSPLHF
TRBD2 | few | TRBJ2-5 | TRBV5-4 | TGTGCCAGCAGCTCGGGACTAGCGCAGGAGACCCAGTACTTC | CASSSGLAQETQYF
- | - | TRBJ1-1 | TRBV6-5 | TGTGCCAGCACCCTCGGGGGAGGTGAAGCTTTCTTT | CASTLGGGEAFF
- | - | TRBJ2-3 | TRBV21-1 | TGTGCCAGCAGCAAGTGGGTCAGACTGCACACAGATACGCAGTATTTT | CASSKWVRLHTDTQYF
TRBD2 | - | TRBJ2-1 | TRBV9 | TGTGCCAGCAGCGCGGGACTAGCGGGGCGGGACAATGAGCAGTTCTTC | CASSAGLAGRDNEQFF
- | - | TRBJ1-1 | TRBV20-1 | TGCGTCCCGACAGGAAAAGCTTTCTTT | CVPTGKAFF
TRBD1 | - | TRBJ2-1 | TRBV5-1 | TGCGCCAGCACGTCGACCGGGACAGATTACAATGAGCAGTTCTTC | CASTSTGTDYNEQFF